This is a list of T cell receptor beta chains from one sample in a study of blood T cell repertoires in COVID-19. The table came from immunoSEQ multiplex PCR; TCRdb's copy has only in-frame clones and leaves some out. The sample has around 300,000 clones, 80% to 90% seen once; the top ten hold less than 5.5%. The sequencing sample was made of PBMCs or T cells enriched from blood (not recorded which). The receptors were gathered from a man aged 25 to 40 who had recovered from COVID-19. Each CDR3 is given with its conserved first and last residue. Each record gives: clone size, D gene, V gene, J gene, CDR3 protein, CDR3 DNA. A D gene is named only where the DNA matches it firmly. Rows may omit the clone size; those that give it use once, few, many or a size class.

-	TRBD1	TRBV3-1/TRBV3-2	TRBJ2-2	CASRPGTGYTGELFF	TGTGCCAGCAGGCCCGGGACAGGTTACACCGGGGAGCTGTTTTTT
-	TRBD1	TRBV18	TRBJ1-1	CASSRGTGGIGVEAFF	TGTGCCAGCTCACGAGGGACAGGGGGGATCGGAGTTGAAGCTTTCTTT
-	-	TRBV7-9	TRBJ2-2	CASSLAGAAGELFF	TGTGCCAGCAGCTTAGCGGGGGCGGCCGGGGAGCTGTTTTTT
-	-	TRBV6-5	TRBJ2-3	CASSYSQAPSTDTQYF	TGTGCCAGCAGTTACTCACAGGCTCCTAGCACAGATACGCAGTATTTT
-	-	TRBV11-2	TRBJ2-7	CASSSLQRSGSYEQYF	TGTGCCAGCAGCTCCCTGCAGCGTTCGGGCTCCTACGAGCAGTACTTC
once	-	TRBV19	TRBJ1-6	CASSEGMKSPLHF	TGTGCCAGTAGTGAGGGTATGAAATCACCCCTCCACTTT
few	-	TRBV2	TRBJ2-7	CASTPYRSQVEQYF	TGTGCCAGCACTCCCTACCGATCCCAGGTCGAGCAGTACTTC
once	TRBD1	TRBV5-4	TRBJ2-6	CASSSKGQYRGPGANVLTF	TGTGCCAGCAGCTCGAAGGGCCAATACAGGGGGCCAGGGGCCAACGTCCTGACTTTC
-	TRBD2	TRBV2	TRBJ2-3	CASSDSAGDTDTQYF	TGTGCCAGCAGTGATTCGGCGGGGGACACAGATACGCAGTATTTT
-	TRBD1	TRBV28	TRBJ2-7	CASSSFRTGGSYEQYF	TGTGCCAGCAGTTCATTTCGGACAGGGGGCTCCTACGAGCAGTACTTC
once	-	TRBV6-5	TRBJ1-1	CASSLPGVNTEAFF	TGTGCCAGCAGTTTGCCAGGGGTGAACACTGAAGCTTTCTTT
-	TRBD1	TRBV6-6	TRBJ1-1	CASSTGGAGTEAFF	TGTGCCAGCAGTACAGGGGGCGCCGGGACTGAAGCTTTCTTT
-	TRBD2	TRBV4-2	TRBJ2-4	CASSQDPGGSGKNIQYF	TGTGCCAGCAGCCAAGATCCCGGGGGGTCGGGCAAAAACATTCAGTACTTC
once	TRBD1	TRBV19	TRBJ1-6	CASSAPGQGANSPLHF	TGTGCCAGTAGTGCCCCGGGACAGGGGGCTAATTCACCCCTCCACTTT
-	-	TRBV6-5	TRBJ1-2	CASTERQANYGYTF	TGTGCCAGCACCGAGAGACAGGCCAACTATGGCTACACCTTC
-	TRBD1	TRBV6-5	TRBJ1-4	CASSLDRGREEKLFF	TGTGCCAGCAGTCTGGACAGGGGGCGCGAAGAAAAACTGTTTTTT
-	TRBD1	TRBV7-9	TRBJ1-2	CASSRDRGYTF	TGTGCCAGTTCTCGGGACAGGGGCTACACCTTC
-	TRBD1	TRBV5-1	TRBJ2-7	CASSSRTGGDEQYF	TGCGCCAGCAGCTCTCGGACAGGGGGAGACGAGCAGTACTTC
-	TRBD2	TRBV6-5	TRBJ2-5	CASSSPGGQETQYF	TGTGCCAGCAGTTCACCGGGAGGCCAAGAGACCCAGTACTTC
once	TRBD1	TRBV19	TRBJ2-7	CASSSRDRGFSYEQYF	TGTGCCAGTAGTAGCCGGGACAGGGGGTTCTCCTACGAGCAGTACTTC
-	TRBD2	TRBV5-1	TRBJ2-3	CASSLGVAGDNTDTQYF	TGCGCCAGCAGCTTGGGAGTAGCGGGGGACAACACAGATACGCAGTATTTT
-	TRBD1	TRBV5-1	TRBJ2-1	CASSRWTGAGNEQFF	TGCGCCAGCAGTAGATGGACAGGGGCGGGGAATGAGCAGTTCTTC
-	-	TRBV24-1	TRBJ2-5	CATSAGAHVQETQYF	TGTGCCACCAGTGCAGGGGCCCATGTCCAAGAGACCCAGTACTTC
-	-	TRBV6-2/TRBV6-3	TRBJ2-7	CASSFGGESSYEQYF	TGTGCCAGCAGTTTTGGGGGCGAGAGCTCCTACGAGCAGTACTTC
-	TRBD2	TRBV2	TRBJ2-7	CASSVSGGAVRVQYF	TGTGCCAGCAGTGTAAGCGGGGGGGCGGTGAGGGTGCAGTACTTC
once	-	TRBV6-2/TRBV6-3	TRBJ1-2	CASSYKDSLYTF	TGTGCCAGCAGTTACAAAGACAGCCTATACACCTTC
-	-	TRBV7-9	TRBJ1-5	CASRQGTDQPQHF	TGTGCCAGCAGGCAGGGTACGGATCAGCCCCAGCATTTT
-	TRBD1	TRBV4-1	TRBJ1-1	CASSQTGVAEAFF	TGCGCCAGCAGCCAAACAGGGGTTGCTGAAGCTTTCTTT
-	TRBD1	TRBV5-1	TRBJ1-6	CASSGQGDINSPLHF	TGCGCCAGCAGTGGACAGGGCGATATTAATTCACCCCTCCACTTT
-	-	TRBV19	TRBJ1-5	CASTASPGSQPQHF	TGTGCCAGTACCGCTTCCCCGGGGTCTCAGCCCCAGCATTTT
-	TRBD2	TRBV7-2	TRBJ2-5	CASSLERGGAPETQYF	TGTGCCAGCAGCTTAGAGCGCGGGGGGGCCCCAGAGACCCAGTACTTC
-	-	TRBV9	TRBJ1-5	CASSVGEDQPQHF	TGTGCCAGCAGCGTAGGGGAGGATCAGCCCCAGCATTTT
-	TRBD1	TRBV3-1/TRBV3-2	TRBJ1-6	CASSQGQGKVSPLHF	TGTGCCAGCAGCCAGGGACAGGGGAAGGTGTCACCCCTCCACTTT
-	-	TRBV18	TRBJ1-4	CASSPPGRAQGTLFF	TGTGCCAGCTCACCACCGGGCAGGGCCCAAGGGACTCTGTTTTTT
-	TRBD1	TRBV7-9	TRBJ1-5	CASSTQGRNQPQHF	TGTGCCAGCAGCACACAGGGGCGCAATCAGCCCCAGCATTTT
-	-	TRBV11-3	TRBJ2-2	CASSFTGFTGELFF	TGTGCCAGCAGCTTTACAGGGTTCACCGGGGAGCTGTTTTTT
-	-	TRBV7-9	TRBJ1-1	CASSLVLHSSDTEAFF	TGTGCCAGCAGCTTAGTGCTGCATTCAAGCGACACTGAAGCTTTCTTT
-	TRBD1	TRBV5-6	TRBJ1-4	CASSLNLQGANNEKLFF	TGTGCCAGCAGCTTGAATCTGCAGGGGGCGAATAATGAAAAACTGTTTTTT
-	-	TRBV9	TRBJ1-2	CASSVAHSQGNYGYTF	TGTGCCAGCAGCGTAGCCCATTCTCAGGGCAACTATGGCTACACCTTC
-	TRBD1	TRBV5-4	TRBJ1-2	CASSKTGTGRYGYTF	TGTGCCAGCAGCAAGACCGGGACAGGGAGGTATGGCTACACCTTC
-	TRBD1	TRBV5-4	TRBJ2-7	CASSLPGTGPHEQYF	TGTGCCAGCAGTCTGCCCGGGACAGGCCCCCACGAGCAGTACTTC
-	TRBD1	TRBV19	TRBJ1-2	CASSPGDRDPYGYTF	TGTGCCAGTAGTCCTGGGGACAGGGACCCATATGGCTACACCTTC
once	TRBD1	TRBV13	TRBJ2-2	CASSFRGRTGELFF	TGTGCCAGCAGCTTCAGGGGGCGGACCGGGGAGCTGTTTTTT
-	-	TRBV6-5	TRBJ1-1	CASSPRQVLNTEAFF	TGTGCCAGCAGCCCAAGACAGGTTTTGAACACTGAAGCTTTCTTT
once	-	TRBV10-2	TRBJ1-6	CASSFDRRHSSYNSPLHF	TGCGCCAGCAGTTTTGACAGGCGGCATAGCTCCTATAATTCACCCCTCCACTTT
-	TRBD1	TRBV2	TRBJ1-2	CASSGGAGYTF	TGTGCCAGCTCAGGGGGAGCTGGCTACACCTTC
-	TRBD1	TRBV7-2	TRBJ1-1	CASSWGQGAGTEAFF	TGTGCCAGCAGCTGGGGACAGGGGGCTGGCACTGAAGCTTTCTTT
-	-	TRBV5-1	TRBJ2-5	CASSLTGWGETQYF	TGCGCCAGCAGCTTGACAGGGTGGGGAGAGACCCAGTACTTC
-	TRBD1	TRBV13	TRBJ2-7	CASSFGTGRNEQYF	TGTGCCAGCAGCTTCGGGACAGGGAGGAACGAGCAGTACTTC
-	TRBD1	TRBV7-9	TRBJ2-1	CASSSPGGSYNEQFF	TGTGCCAGCAGTTCGCCAGGGGGCTCCTACAATGAGCAGTTCTTC
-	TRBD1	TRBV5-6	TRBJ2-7	CASSFYRGYEQYF	TGTGCCAGCAGCTTCTACAGGGGCTACGAGCAGTACTTC
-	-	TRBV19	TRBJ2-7	CASSQTGGTTEQYF	TGTGCCAGTAGTCAAACCGGGGGGACAACCGAGCAGTACTTC
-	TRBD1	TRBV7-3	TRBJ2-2	CASSQTGTGGELFF	TGTGCCAGCAGCCAGACAGGGACGGGCGGGGAGCTGTTTTTT
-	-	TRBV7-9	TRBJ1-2	CASSLREGNGYTF	TGTGCCAGCAGCTTAAGGGAGGGGAATGGCTACACCTTC